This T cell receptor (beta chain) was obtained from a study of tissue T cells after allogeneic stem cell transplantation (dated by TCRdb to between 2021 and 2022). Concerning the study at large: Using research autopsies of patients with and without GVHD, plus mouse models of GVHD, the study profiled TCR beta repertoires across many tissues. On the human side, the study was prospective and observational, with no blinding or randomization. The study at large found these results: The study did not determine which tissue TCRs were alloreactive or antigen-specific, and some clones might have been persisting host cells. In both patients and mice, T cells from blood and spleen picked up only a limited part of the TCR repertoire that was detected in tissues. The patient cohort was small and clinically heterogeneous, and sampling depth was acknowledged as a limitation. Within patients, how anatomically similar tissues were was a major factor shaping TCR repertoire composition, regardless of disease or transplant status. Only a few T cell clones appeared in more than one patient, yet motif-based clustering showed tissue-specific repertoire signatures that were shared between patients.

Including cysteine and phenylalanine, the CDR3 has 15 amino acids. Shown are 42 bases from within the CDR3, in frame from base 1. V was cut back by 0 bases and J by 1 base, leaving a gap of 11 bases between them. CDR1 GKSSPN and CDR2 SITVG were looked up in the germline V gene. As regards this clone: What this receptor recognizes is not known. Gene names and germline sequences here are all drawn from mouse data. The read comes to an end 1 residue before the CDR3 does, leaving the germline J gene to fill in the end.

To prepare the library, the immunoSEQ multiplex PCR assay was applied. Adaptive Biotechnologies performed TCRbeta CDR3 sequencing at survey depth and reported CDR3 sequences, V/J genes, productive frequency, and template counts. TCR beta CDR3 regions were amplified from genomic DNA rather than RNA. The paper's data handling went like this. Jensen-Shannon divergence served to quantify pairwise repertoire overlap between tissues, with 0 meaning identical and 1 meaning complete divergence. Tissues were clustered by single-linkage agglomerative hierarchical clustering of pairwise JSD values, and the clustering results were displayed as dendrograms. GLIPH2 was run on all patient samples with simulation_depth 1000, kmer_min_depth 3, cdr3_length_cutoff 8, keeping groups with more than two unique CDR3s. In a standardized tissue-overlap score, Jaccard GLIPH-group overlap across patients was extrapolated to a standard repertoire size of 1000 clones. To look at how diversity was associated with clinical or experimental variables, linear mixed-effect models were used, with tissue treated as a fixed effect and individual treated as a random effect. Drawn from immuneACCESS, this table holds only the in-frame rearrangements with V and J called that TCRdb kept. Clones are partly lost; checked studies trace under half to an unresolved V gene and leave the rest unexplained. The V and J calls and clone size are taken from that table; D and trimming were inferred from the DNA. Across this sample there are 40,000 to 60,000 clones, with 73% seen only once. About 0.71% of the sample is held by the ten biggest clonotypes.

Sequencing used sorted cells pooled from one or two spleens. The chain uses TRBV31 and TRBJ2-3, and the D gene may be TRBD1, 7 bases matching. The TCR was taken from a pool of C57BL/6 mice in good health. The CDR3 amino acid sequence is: CAWSLGRGGAETLYF. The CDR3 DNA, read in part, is TGTGCCTGGAGTCTAGGCAGGGGGGGTGCAGAAACGCTGTAT. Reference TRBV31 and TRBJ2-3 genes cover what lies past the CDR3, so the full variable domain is AQTIHQWPVAEIKAVGSPLSLGCTIKGKSSPNLYWYWQATGGTLQQLFYSITVGQVESVVQLNLSASRPKDDQFILSTEKLLLSHSGFYLCAWSLGRGGAETLYFGSGTRLTVL.